Each of the 31 T cell receptor beta chains below was sequenced from the same sample in a study of T cell responses to AZD1222 COVID-19 vaccine. The table came from immunoSEQ multiplex PCR; TCRdb's copy has only in-frame clones and leaves some out. The sample has approximately 120,000 clones; approximately 90% are singletons. Here the sequenced sample was peripheral blood, taken on day 0 of AZD1222 vaccination. All receptors derive from an adult in good health.

The chain links TRBV28 to TRBJ1-5; no reliable D call. Trimming removed 6 bases at V and 3 bases at J, with 15 bases between. In germline, CDR1 is MDHEN, CDR2 SYDVKM. CDR3 length equals 15 residues. CDR3 nucleotides: TGTGCCAGCAGCACCCCCGGACCGTCCAATCAGCCCCAGCATTTT. Translation gives CASSTPGPSNQPQHF.

This sequence joins TRBV28 and TRBJ1-1; 9 bases agree with TRBD1. V trimming: 4 bases; J trimming: 3 bases; junction bases outside the gene matches: 3. Germline V CDR1 and CDR2: MDHEN, SYDVKM. The CDR3 has 14 residues. CDR3 loop: CASSYGQGHTEAFF. In nucleotides, the CDR3 is TGTGCCAGCAGTTACGGACAGGGGCACACTGAAGCTTTCTTT.

The DNA of the CDR3 is TGTGCCAGCACCGGACAGGGGGTTGGGAATGAAAAACTGTTTTTT. This translates into CASTGQGVGNEKLFF. The rearrangement links TRBV6-5 to TRBJ1-4, with 10 positions matching TRBD1. The CDR3 is 15 residues long. V gave up 7 bases and J gave up 5 bases; unmatched junction bases: 7. Germline lookup yields CDR1 MNHEY and CDR2 SVGAGI.

The chain recombines TRBV6-5 with TRBJ2-5; tentative D call: TRBD1 (6 bases). Trimming took 2 bases from V and 4 from J, leaving 8 bases between them. This CDR3 is built from 13 residues. Germline values: CDR1 MNHEY, CDR2 SVGAGI. In DNA, the CDR3 is TGTGCCAGCAGTTACGGACAGCTAGAGACCCAGTACTTC. This encodes CASSYGQLETQYF.

The CDR3 sequence: CASSPMGNSPLHF. The CDR3 DNA sequence: TGTGCCAGCAGCCCCATGGGGAATTCACCCCTCCACTTT. The chain couples TRBV14 to TRBJ1-6; D is undetermined. The length of the CDR3 is 13 residues. Looked up from germline, CDR1 is SGHDN and CDR2 is FVKESK. Trimming cost V 4 bases and J 7 bases, with 8 bases left between them.

The chain is built from TRBV10-3 and TRBJ2-1; 7 positions agree with TRBD2. V was clipped by 7 bases and J by 5 bases; unmatched bases: 5. This CDR3 region has 13 residues. Germline V gene sequence: CDR1 ENHRY, CDR2 SYGVKD. The CDR3 here is CAITFGLDNEQFF. CDR3 nucleotide sequence: TGTGCCATCACCTTCGGACTAGACAATGAGCAGTTCTTC.

The table lists this clone with a count of one. The rearrangement joins TRBV6-5 to TRBJ1-1, with D perhaps TRBD1 (6 bases). Germline CDR1 and CDR2: MNHEY and SVGAGI. V was clipped by 6 bases and J by 3 bases, with 14 bases between them. The CDR3 has 14 residues. The CDR3 region is CASRKQGLDTEAFF. The DNA for the CDR3 is TGTGCCAGCAGAAAACAGGGTTTGGACACTGAAGCTTTCTTT.

A single count supports this clone. V usage is TRBV29-1 and J usage is TRBJ2-5; D is uncertain. Germline values: CDR1 SQVTM, CDR2 ANQGSEA. The ends were cut back, 0 bases at V and 6 bases at J, with 11 bases in the middle. The CDR3 is 13 amino acids. CDR3 bases: TGCAGCGTTGAAGATGGGCACTTGAAGACCCAGTACTTC. This encodes CSVEDGHLKTQYF.

Here the CDR3 DNA reads TGTGCCAGCAGCCGCGGGACTAGCGGAACCTACGAGCAGTACTTC. It specifies CASSRGTSGTYEQYF. This chain joins TRBV3-1 (or the pseudogene TRBV3-2) and TRBJ2-7; the match to TRBD2 covers 11 bases. The CDR3 length is 15 residues. Germline V gives CDR1 LGHDT, CDR2 YNNKEL (reference sequence). V lost 4 bases to trimming and J lost 2 bases; unmatched junction nucleotides: 4.

CDR3 sequence (DNA): TGTGCCAGCAGCTTGGGGCGGGGATGGGGAGCTTTCTTT. Translated: CASSLGRGWGAFF. The chain carries TRBV5-6 and TRBJ1-1; no reliable D call. The CDR3 loop spans 13 amino acids. V was shortened by 0 bases and J by 10 bases, with 13 bases between the two germline ends. CDR1 SGHDT and CDR2 YYEEEE come from the germline V gene.

This CDR3 is CASSLTGDLPYEQYF. DNA of the CDR3: TGTGCCAGCAGCCTAACAGGGGACCTTCCCTACGAGCAGTACTTC. V usage is TRBV11-1 and J usage is TRBJ2-7; TRBD1 matches at 7 bases. Germline CDR1 is SGHAT and CDR2 is FQDESV (reference sequence). Unmatched junction bases numbered 9, after V lost 5 bases and J lost 2 bases. The CDR3 runs 15 residues.

This chain uses TRBV6-6 with TRBJ1-2; tentative D call: TRBD1 (6 bases). Germline assignment: CDR1 MNHNY and CDR2 SVGAGI (reference sequence). V lost 5 bases and J 6 bases, leaving 22 bases between the germline ends. The CDR3 runs to 16 residues. CDR3 sequence (DNA): TGTGCCAGCAGTCACGAGACGGGGGCGAGTATACATGGCTACACCTTC. Protein sequence: CASSHETGASIHGYTF.

The chain links TRBV7-6 to TRBJ2-5, with D possibly TRBD1 on 7 matching bases. CDR3 length equals 15 residues. V lost 1 base to trimming and J lost 4 bases, with 13 bases between them. Germline CDR1 reads SGHVS; CDR2 reads FNYEAQ. DNA for the CDR3: TGTGCCAGCAGCTTAGAGCGGAGGGGGCGAGAGACCCAGTACTTC. Amino acids: CASSLERRGRETQYF.

The chain joins TRBV18 to TRBJ1-6; D is possibly TRBD1 (5 bases). The CDR3 runs 15 residues. Germline assignment: CDR1 KGHSH and CDR2 LQKENI. V was cut by 5 bases and J by 10 bases, with 18 bases left in between. The CDR3, as DNA: TGTGCCAGCTCATCCCGGGACGGACTTCGATCACCCCTCCACTTT. As protein: CASSSRDGLRSPLHF.

This clone has a handful of counts. The V call is TRBV27, the J call TRBJ1-6; D is unclear. The CDR3 loop spans 15 amino acids. Germline V gene lookup returns CDR1 MNHEY and CDR2 SMNVEV (reference sequence). The V end lost 7 bases, the J end lost 0 bases, and 10 bases lay between the germline ends. CDR3 protein: CASKSTVSYNSPLHF. The CDR3 DNA is TGTGCCAGCAAGAGTACGGTCTCCTATAATTCACCCCTCCACTTT.

This clone came up a few times. This chain joins TRBV5-5 and TRBJ1-6; no clear D. The V and J ends lost 0 bases and 7 bases respectively, with 5 bases between them. The length of the CDR3 is 13 residues. CDR1 and CDR2 from the germline V gene are SGHKS and YYEKEE (reference sequence). The CDR3 region has the DNA TGTGCCAGCAGCTTGGCCAGAAATTCACCCCTCCACTTT. Amino acids: CASSLARNSPLHF.

J is TRBJ1-1 and V is TRBV10-3, with D perhaps TRBD1 (6 bases). Germline V gene sequence: CDR1 ENHRY, CDR2 SYGVKD. The CDR3 is 13 amino acids. V was clipped by 4 bases and J by 6 bases, with 12 bases between them. The CDR3 coding sequence is TGTGCCATCAGTGGAGGGGGTGGCTCTGAAGCTTTCTTT. It yields the protein CAISGGGGSEAFF.

The V and J genes are TRBV19 and TRBJ1-4; TRBD1 matches at 9 bases. CDR1 and CDR2 from the germline V gene are LNHDA and SQIVND (reference sequence). The CDR3 totals 17 residues. The junction had 9 bases not matched to a gene; V was cut back by 2 bases and J by 5 bases. The CDR3 sequence: CASSIFTGTGRNEKLFF. The CDR3 DNA reads as TGTGCCAGTAGTATATTTACCGGGACAGGGCGCAATGAAAAACTGTTTTTT. The full variable domain, its missing parts supplied by reference TRBV19 and TRBJ1-4, is DGGITQSPKYLFRKEGQNVTLSCEQNLNHDAMYWYRQDPGQGLRLIYYSQIVNDFQKGDIAEGYSVSREKKESFPLTVTSAQKNPTAFYLCASSIFTGTGRNEKLFFGSGTQLSVL.

The rearrangement uses TRBV2 and TRBJ2-2, with D perhaps given as TRBD1 or TRBD2 (5 bases each). Germline-derived CDR1 and CDR2 are SNHLY and FYNNEI. The V and J ends lost 8 bases and 4 bases respectively, with 20 bases between them. CDR3 size: 16 residues. In nucleotides, the CDR3 is TGTGCCAGCCACCTCGAAAGAGGGGTTGGCACCGGGGAGCTGTTTTTT. Translating it yields CASHLERGVGTGELFF.

This rearrangement joins TRBV6-5 to TRBJ1-1; D not certain. The V end was cut by 10 bases, the J end by 1 base, with 13 bases between. The V gene's germline CDR1 is MNHEY and CDR2 SVGAGI. The CDR3 consists of 13 residues. The CDR3 sequence: CANISRRNTEAFF. The CDR3 nucleotides are TGTGCCAACATTTCTAGGAGGAACACTGAAGCTTTCTTT.

The chain employs TRBV9 and TRBJ2-7; D might be TRBD1 (7 bases). The length of the CDR3 is 13 residues. Germline V gene lookup returns CDR1 SGDLS and CDR2 YYNGEE. V was clipped by 4 bases and J by 2 bases, with 10 bases between them. The CDR3 protein is CASSSRGAYEQYF. In DNA form, the CDR3 reads TGTGCCAGCAGCTCCAGGGGGGCCTACGAGCAGTACTTC.

CDR3 protein: CASSQGRGGQETQYF. The CDR3 DNA reads TGCGCCAGCAGCCAAGGTCGCGGGGGACAAGAGACCCAGTACTTC. The chain uses TRBV4-1 and TRBJ2-5; 7 positions match TRBD2. The CDR3 spans 15 residues. The junction had 4 bases not matched to a gene; V was cut back by 1 base and J by 2 bases. CDR1 is MGHRA, CDR2 YSYEKL, per germline.

The chain recombines TRBV7-2 with TRBJ1-2; TRBD1 agrees at 11 bases. V lost 3 bases and J lost 1; bases outside the gene matches: 10. There are 18 residues in the CDR3. Per germline, CDR1 SGHTA and CDR2 FQGNSA. The CDR3 DNA follows: TGTGCCAGCAGCTTGGGCCCGGGACAGGGGGGTGGTAACTATGGCTACACCTTC. Its translation is CASSLGPGQGGGNYGYTF.

The chain combines TRBV19 with TRBJ2-4; 8 bases are a match to TRBD1. Trimming at V came to 1 base and at J to 4 bases, leaving 6 bases not matched to a gene. CDR3 size: 16 residues. CDR1 is LNHDA and CDR2 is SQIVND in the germline V gene (reference sequence). The CDR3 DNA follows: TGTGCCAGTAGTATAGGGGCCGGACAGGGAAAAAACATTCAGTACTTC. Protein sequence: CASSIGAGQGKNIQYF.

V gene TRBV7-9 combines with J gene TRBJ1-4, with TRBD1 matching 7 bases. The trim removed 1 base at V and 8 bases at J, leaving 4 bases unmatched. The CDR3 sequence is 14 residues long. Germline V gives CDR1 SEHNR, CDR2 FQNEAQ (reference sequence). The DNA for the CDR3 is TGTGCCAGCAGCTTAGGAGGGGGCCGGGAAAAACTGTTTTTT. Translation gives CASSLGGGREKLFF.

This chain joins TRBV4-1 and TRBJ1-5, with D possibly being TRBD1 (5 bases). This CDR3 spans 15 amino acids. Germline CDR1 MGHRA, CDR2 YSYEKL. V was pared by 0 bases and J by 11 bases, with 17 bases between. This CDR3 is CASSQDGAAQGAQHF. CDR3 nucleotide sequence: TGCGCCAGCAGCCAAGATGGGGCAGCCCAGGGAGCCCAGCATTTT.

V gene TRBV7-9 combines with J gene TRBJ2-5; D not certain. Germline CDR1 is SEHNR and CDR2 is FQNEAQ (reference sequence). V shed 1 base and J shed 4 bases, with 4 bases lying between them. CDR3 length equals 12 residues. This CDR3 reads CASSLVTETQYF. The CDR3, as DNA: TGTGCCAGCAGCTTAGTCACAGAGACCCAGTACTTC.

This rearrangement joins TRBV3-1 (or the pseudogene TRBV3-2) to TRBJ1-2, with D perhaps matching TRBD1 (5 bases). Germline CDR1 and CDR2: LGHDT and YNNKEL (reference sequence). This CDR3 is 14 amino acids long. The V end lost 5 bases, the J end lost 0 bases, and 10 bases lay between the germline ends. DNA of the CDR3: TGTGCCAGCAGCAGACTACAGGCTAACTATGGCTACACCTTC. Its translation is CASSRLQANYGYTF.

The chain joins TRBV28 to TRBJ1-6; tentatively, D is TRBD1 (6 bases). The V end was cut by 6 bases, the J end by 8 bases, with 14 bases between. Germline V lookup: CDR1 MDHEN, CDR2 SYDVKM. This CDR3 contains 14 residues. The CDR3 region has the DNA TGTGCCAGCAGACAAACAGGGTGGGATTCACCCCTCCACTTT. It encodes CASRQTGWDSPLHF.

The J gene is TRBJ1-3, the V gene TRBV7-2; D not certain. This CDR3 has 15 residues. Trimming took off 5 bases at V and 0 bases at J, with 11 bases between the two ends. Germline V gene sequence: CDR1 SGHTA, CDR2 FQGNSA. Here the CDR3 reads CASSPRPFSGNTIYF. CDR3 bases: TGTGCCAGCAGCCCTAGACCCTTCTCTGGAAACACCATATATTTT.

This sequence joins TRBV7-9 and TRBJ1-5, with D possibly matching TRBD1 (5 bases). Trimming cost V 5 bases and J 3 bases, with 11 bases left between them. The CDR3 spans 14 residues. The germline V gene encodes CDR1 SEHNR and CDR2 FQNEAQ (reference sequence). The CDR3 sequence: CASSPTGYNQPQHF. The DNA of the CDR3 is TGTGCCAGCAGCCCCACAGGTTACAATCAGCCCCAGCATTTT.